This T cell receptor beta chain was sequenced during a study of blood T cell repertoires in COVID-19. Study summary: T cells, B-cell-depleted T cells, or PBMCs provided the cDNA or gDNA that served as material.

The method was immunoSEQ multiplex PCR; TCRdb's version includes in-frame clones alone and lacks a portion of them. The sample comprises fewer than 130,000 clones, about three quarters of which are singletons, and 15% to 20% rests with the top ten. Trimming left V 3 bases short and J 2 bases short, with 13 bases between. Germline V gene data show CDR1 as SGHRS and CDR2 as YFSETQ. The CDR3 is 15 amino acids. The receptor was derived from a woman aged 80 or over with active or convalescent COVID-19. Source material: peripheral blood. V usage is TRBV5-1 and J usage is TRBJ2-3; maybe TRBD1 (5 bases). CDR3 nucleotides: TGCGCCAGCAGCTCACTGACAGACTCCACAGATACGCAGTATTTT. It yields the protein CASSSLTDSTDTQYF.